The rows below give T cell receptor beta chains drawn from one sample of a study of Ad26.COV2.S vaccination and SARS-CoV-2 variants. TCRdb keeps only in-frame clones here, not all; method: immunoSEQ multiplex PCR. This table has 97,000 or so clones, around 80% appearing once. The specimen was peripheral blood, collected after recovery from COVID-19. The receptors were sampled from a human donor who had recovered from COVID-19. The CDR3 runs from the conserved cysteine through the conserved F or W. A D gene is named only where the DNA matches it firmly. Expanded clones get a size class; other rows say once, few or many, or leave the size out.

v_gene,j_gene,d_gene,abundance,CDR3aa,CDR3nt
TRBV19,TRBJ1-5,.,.,CASSIARNQPQHF,TGTGCCAGTAGTATAGCCCGGAATCAGCCCCAGCATTTT
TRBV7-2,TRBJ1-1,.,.,CASSLIGFEAFF,TGTGCCAGCAGCTTAATTGGGTTTGAAGCTTTCTTT
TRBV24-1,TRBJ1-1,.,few,CATSDSTLGTEAFF,TGTGCCACCAGTGACTCAACCCTGGGGACTGAAGCTTTCTTT
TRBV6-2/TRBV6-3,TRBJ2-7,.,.,CASSRGTYEQYF,TGTGCCAGCAGTCGGGGAACTTACGAGCAGTACTTC
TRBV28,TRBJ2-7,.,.,CAHQAGSYEQYF,TGTGCCCACCAGGCAGGGTCCTACGAGCAGTACTTC
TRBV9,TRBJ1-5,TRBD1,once,CASSGTGSQPQHF,TGTGCCAGCAGCGGGACAGGGAGTCAGCCCCAGCATTTT
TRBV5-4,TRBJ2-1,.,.,CASKYKGRTPYNEQFF,TGTGCCAGCAAATACAAGGGTAGGACCCCCTACAATGAGCAGTTCTTC
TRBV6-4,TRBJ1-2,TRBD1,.,CASRDPGQETNYGYTF,TGTGCCAGCAGGGACCCGGGACAGGAAACTAACTATGGCTACACCTTC
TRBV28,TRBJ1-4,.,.,CASSPRREKLFF,TGTGCCAGCAGCCCTCGACGTGAAAAACTGTTTTTT
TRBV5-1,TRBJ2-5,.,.,CASSLGQGGETQYF,TGCGCCAGCAGCTTGGGGCAGGGAGGAGAGACCCAGTACTTC
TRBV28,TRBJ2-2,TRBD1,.,CASSLPLTGGAYTGELFF,TGTGCCAGCAGTTTACCCTTGACAGGGGGCGCGTACACCGGGGAGCTGTTTTTT
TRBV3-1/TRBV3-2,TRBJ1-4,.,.,CASSQPNDGEKLFF,TGTGCCAGCAGCCAGCCGAACGATGGGGAAAAACTGTTTTTT
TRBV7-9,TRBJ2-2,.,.,CASGSQGVGELFF,TGTGCCAGCGGATCCCAGGGTGTCGGGGAGCTGTTTTTT
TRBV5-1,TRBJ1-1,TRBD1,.,CASRGSQGAWVGAFF,TGCGCCAGCAGAGGCTCACAGGGGGCGTGGGTTGGGGCTTTCTTT
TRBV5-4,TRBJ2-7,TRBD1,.,CASSGGGTGYYEQYF,TGTGCCAGCAGCGGTGGAGGGACAGGGTATTACGAGCAGTACTTC
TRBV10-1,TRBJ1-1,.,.,CASSGIRNTEAFF,TGCGCCAGCAGCGGGATAAGGAACACTGAAGCTTTCTTT
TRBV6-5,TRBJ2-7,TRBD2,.,CASSYGPGRDEQYF,TGTGCCAGCAGTTACGGCCCGGGGAGGGACGAGCAGTACTTC
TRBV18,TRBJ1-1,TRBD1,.,CASSPGGELGQKFF,TGTGCCAGCTCACCGGGCGGGGAGCTGGGACAGAAATTCTTT
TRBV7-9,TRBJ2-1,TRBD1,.,CASSLNPGQGYNEQFF,TGTGCCAGCAGCTTAAACCCGGGACAGGGTTACAATGAGCAGTTCTTC
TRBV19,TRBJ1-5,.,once,CASSTSAAGAGGQPQHF,TGTGCCAGTAGTACCTCCGCGGCAGGGGCAGGTGGGCAGCCCCAGCATTTT
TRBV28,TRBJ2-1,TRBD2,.,CASSVLASGGNNEQFF,TGTGCCAGCAGTGTTTTGGCTAGCGGGGGTAACAATGAGCAGTTCTTC
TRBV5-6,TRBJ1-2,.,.,CASSLQLMGGYTF,TGTGCCAGCAGCTTGCAGTTAATGGGAGGCTACACCTTC
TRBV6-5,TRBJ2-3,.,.,CASSDRPTDTQYF,TGTGCCAGCTCCGACAGACCCACAGATACGCAGTATTTT
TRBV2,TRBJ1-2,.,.,CASSSGVGVYGYTF,TGTGCCAGCAGTTCCGGGGTCGGCGTCTATGGCTACACCTTC
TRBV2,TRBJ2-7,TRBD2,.,CASSLEAGGPDEQYF,TGTGCCAGCAGCCTCGAGGCGGGGGGGCCGGACGAGCAGTACTTC
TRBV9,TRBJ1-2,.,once,CASSGLDSSDGYTF,TGTGCCAGCAGCGGACTGGACAGTTCTGATGGCTACACCTTC
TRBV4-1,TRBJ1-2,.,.,CASSLQPPYGYTF,TGCGCCAGCAGCCTACAACCACCCTATGGCTACACCTTC
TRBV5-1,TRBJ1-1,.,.,CASSPETRSSQWSNTEAFF,TGCGCCAGCAGCCCCGAGACACGTTCCAGCCAATGGTCGAACACTGAAGCTTTCTTT
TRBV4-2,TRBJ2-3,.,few,CASSLQGGSADTQYF,TGTGCCAGCAGCCTACAGGGGGGGAGCGCAGATACGCAGTATTTT
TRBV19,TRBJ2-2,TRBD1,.,CASSIGLRTGNTGELFF,TGTGCCAGTAGTATAGGCTTACGGACAGGGAACACCGGGGAGCTGTTTTTT
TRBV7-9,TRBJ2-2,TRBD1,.,CASMVTGTANTGELFF,TGTGCCAGCATGGTGACCGGGACAGCTAACACCGGGGAGCTGTTTTTT
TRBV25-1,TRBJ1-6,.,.,CASSETGTYNSPLHF,TGTGCCAGCAGTGAAACAGGCACCTATAATTCACCCCTCCACTTT
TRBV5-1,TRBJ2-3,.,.,CASRGAGSNTDTQYF,TGCGCCAGCAGGGGCGCAGGAAGCAACACAGATACGCAGTATTTT
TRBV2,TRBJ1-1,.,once,CASIGGGTEAFF,TGTGCCAGCATTGGGGGGGGCACTGAAGCTTTCTTT
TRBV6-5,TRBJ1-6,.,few,CASGNNYYNSPLHF,TGTGCCAGCGGGAACAATTACTATAATTCACCCCTCCACTTT
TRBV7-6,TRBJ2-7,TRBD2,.,CASSPGWRTRGSSYEQYF,TGTGCCAGCAGCCCCGGCTGGAGAACGCGGGGGTCTTCCTACGAGCAGTACTTC
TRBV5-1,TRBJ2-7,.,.,CASRPGGRTYEQYF,TGCGCCAGCCGCCCCGGGGGTCGGACCTACGAGCAGTACTTC
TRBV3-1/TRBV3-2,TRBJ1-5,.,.,CASSPQVGPQHF,TGTGCCAGCAGCCCACAGGTCGGGCCCCAGCATTTT
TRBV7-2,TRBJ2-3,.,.,CASSRGPTDTQYF,TGTGCCAGCTCCAGGGGCCCCACAGATACGCAGTATTTT
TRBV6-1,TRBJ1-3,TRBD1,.,CASSEFGDSGNTIYF,TGTGCCAGCAGTGAATTCGGGGACAGTGGAAACACCATATATTTT
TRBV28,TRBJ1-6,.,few,CASSPTGEGGISPLHF,TGTGCCAGCAGCCCCACGGGGGAAGGGGGAATTTCACCCCTCCACTTT
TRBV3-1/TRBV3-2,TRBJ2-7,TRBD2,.,CASSPSGGLYEQYF,TGTGCCAGCAGCCCTAGCGGGGGCCTCTACGAGCAGTACTTC
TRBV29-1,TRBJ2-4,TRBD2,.,CSVDGGGNIQYF,TGCAGCGTTGATGGGGGAGGGAACATTCAGTACTTC
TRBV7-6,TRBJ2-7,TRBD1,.,CASSLRQGSRGEQYF,TGTGCCAGCAGCTTACGACAGGGGAGCCGAGGCGAGCAGTACTTC
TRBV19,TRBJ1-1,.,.,CASSIPGDTEAFF,TGTGCCAGTAGTATCCCAGGGGACACTGAAGCTTTCTTT
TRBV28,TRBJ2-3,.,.,CASSLIQGDTDTQYF,TGTGCCAGCAGTTTGATACAGGGAGACACAGATACGCAGTATTTT
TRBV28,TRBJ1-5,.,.,CASSWDSNQPQHF,TGTGCCAGCAGTTGGGACAGCAATCAGCCCCAGCATTTT
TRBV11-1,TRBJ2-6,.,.,CASSLEGHGANVLTF,TGTGCCAGCAGCCTCGAAGGGCATGGGGCCAACGTCCTGACTTTC
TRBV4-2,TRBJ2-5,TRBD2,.,CASSRTPGLGRGETQYF,TGTGCCAGCAGCCGAACTCCGGGACTAGGGCGGGGGGAGACCCAGTACTTC
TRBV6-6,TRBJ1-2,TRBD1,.,CASSREGAGYRTYGYTF,TGTGCCAGCAGTCGGGAGGGGGCGGGGTACCGTACCTATGGCTACACCTTC